This T cell receptor (beta chain) was found in a study of monozygotic twins with inflammatory bowel disease. In germline, CDR1 is SGHDT, CDR2 YYEEEE. CDR3 length: 15 residues. Across eight separate reactions for each sample, cDNA was made. After re-calling the 5' RACE reads, TCRdb lists one entry per CDR3 protein, DNA absent. This sample contains some 190,000 distinct CDR3 sequences. The material sequenced was blood. The receptor comes from a human donor with ulcerative colitis or Crohn's disease, or a healthy co-twin of an affected twin (not recorded which). The chain combines TRBV5-6 with TRBJ2-3; the TCRdb D gene call, TRBD1, has no DNA to confirm it. This chain's CDR3 is CASSLWDRDADTQYF.